This passage covers 20 T cell receptor beta chains from one sample sequenced in a study of shared clonotypes between healthy human individuals. CD45RO-negative CD8 cells positively selected for CCR7 made up the naive population, which excluded terminally differentiated effector memory CD45RA+ cells. Repertoires were generated with immunoSEQ multiplex PCR, while TCRdb's copy carries only in-frame clones and drops some. The table includes some 2,000,000 clones, about 95% detected once. Sequencing was done on a sample of naive CD8+ T cells sorted from blood. The receptors come from a man between 18 and 35 years old in good health.

The V call is TRBV14, the J call TRBJ2-5; D ambiguous. Per germline, CDR1 SGHDN and CDR2 FVKESK. V dropped 1 base and J dropped 2 bases, with 14 bases sitting between them. The length of the CDR3 is 16 residues. CDR3 residues: CASSQAPVSFQETQYF. CDR3 nucleotide sequence: TGTGCCAGCAGCCAAGCCCCCGTGTCATTTCAAGAGACCCAGTACTTC.

The CDR3 sequence: CASSMENSQSYEQYF. The CDR3 DNA reads TGTGCCAGTAGTATGGAAAACAGCCAATCCTACGAGCAGTACTTC. The rearrangement uses TRBV19 and TRBJ2-7; D gene uncertain. V was shortened by 3 bases and J by 1 base, with 13 bases between the two germline ends. Germline lookup yields CDR1 LNHDA and CDR2 SQIVND (reference sequence). This CDR3 comprises 15 residues. The variable domain in full, completed from reference TRBV19 and TRBJ2-7, reads DGGITQSPKYLFRKEGQNVTLSCEQNLNHDAMYWYRQDPGQGLRLIYYSQIVNDFQKGDIAEGYSVSREKKESFPLTVTSAQKNPTAFYLCASSMENSQSYEQYFGPGTRLTVT.

On this clone itself: Other DNA sequences of this sample code for an identical CDR3. This chain joins TRBV11-2 and TRBJ1-2; TRBD1 matches 8 bases. CDR1 and CDR2 from the germline V gene are SGHAT and FQNNGV. The CDR3 runs to 13 residues. The J segment lost 5 bases and the V segment lost 3 bases, leaving 2 bases of the junction unmatched. DNA for the CDR3: TGTGCCAGCAGCTTGGACAGGGATTATGGCTACACCTTC. This codes for CASSLDRDYGYTF.

The chain links TRBV9 to TRBJ2-7, with TRBD1 matching over 8 bases. V was clipped by 3 bases and J by 3 bases; unmatched bases: 5. The CDR3 totals 14 residues. The germline CDR1 and CDR2 sequences are SGDLS and YYNGEE. The CDR3 DNA reads TGTGCCAGCAGCGGGGGACAGGCGGTCTACGAGCAGTACTTC. Translation: CASSGGQAVYEQYF.

This clone was seen only a few times. V is TRBV5-6 and J is TRBJ2-1, with 7 bases aligning to TRBD2. This CDR3 comprises 15 residues. The V and J ends lost 3 bases and 5 bases, in that order; junction bases with no gene match: 8. Germline V lookup: CDR1 SGHDT, CDR2 YYEEEE. The CDR3 region has the DNA TGTGCCAGCAGCTGGATACGGGAGGCCGACAATGAGCAGTTCTTC. This encodes CASSWIREADNEQFF.

This chain uses TRBV28 with TRBJ1-1, with no clear D. V lost 2 bases to trimming and J lost 1 base, with 11 bases between them. Germline V gene lookup returns CDR1 MDHEN and CDR2 SYDVKM. The CDR3 runs 15 residues. The CDR3 is CASSLSPGENTEAFF. The DNA for the CDR3 is TGTGCCAGCAGTTTAAGTCCCGGTGAGAACACTGAAGCTTTCTTT.

The chain carries TRBV27 and TRBJ1-1; TRBD1 aligns across 9 bases. Germline trimming cut 5 bases from V and 5 bases from J; bases unmatched to any gene: 9. The CDR3 contains 15 residues. CDR1 is MNHEY and CDR2 is SMNVEV in the germline V gene (reference sequence). The CDR3 bases are TGTGCCAGCAGTCTATGGACAGGGGTTGGGACTGAAGCTTTCTTT. Translation: CASSLWTGVGTEAFF.

This clone showed up just a few times. The J gene is TRBJ1-5, the V gene TRBV28; D ambiguous. CDR3 size: 14 residues. Germline CDR1 MDHEN, CDR2 SYDVKM. V lost 5 bases to trimming and J lost 3 bases, with 11 bases between them. For the CDR3, the DNA is TGTGCCAGCAGTCCCGGGAACTCCAATCAGCCCCAGCATTTT. It is translated as CASSPGNSNQPQHF.

The chain recombines TRBV9 with TRBJ2-7; 10 bases align to TRBD1. CDR1 is SGDLS, CDR2 YYNGEE, per germline. V was clipped by 4 bases and J by 7 bases; unmatched bases: 8. The CDR3 loop spans 14 amino acids. In DNA, the CDR3 is TGTGCCAGCAGCAGGACAGGGGGGCATTCAGAGCAGTACTTC. It encodes CASSRTGGHSEQYF.

This rearrangement joins TRBV14 to TRBJ2-3; 14 nucleotides line up with TRBD2. Germline CDR1 is SGHDN and CDR2 is FVKESK. The CDR3 runs 16 residues. With 3 bases clipped from V and 6 bases from J, the junction kept 5 bases outside the gene matches. For the CDR3, the DNA is TGTGCCAGCAGCCAGGGACTAGCGGGAGTACGGGATACGCAGTATTTT. It is translated as CASSQGLAGVRDTQYF.

The rearrangement uses TRBV10-2 and TRBJ1-1; 7 positions agree with TRBD1. V trimming: 3 bases; J trimming: 12 bases; junction bases outside the gene matches: 16. This CDR3 is 15 amino acids long. Germline CDR1 reads WSHSY; CDR2 reads SAAADI. This chain's CDR3 is CASSESPRGSRDSFF. CDR3 bases: TGCGCCAGCAGTGAATCCCCCAGGGGGTCTAGGGACTCTTTCTTT.

This clone has a single count. Distinct nucleotide sequences in the sample also encode this CDR3. The gene calls are TRBV27 and TRBJ2-7; 9 bases fit TRBD1. The CDR3 runs to 14 residues. The V and J ends lost 3 bases and 4 bases, in that order; junction bases with no gene match: 4. Looked up from germline, CDR1 is MNHEY and CDR2 is SMNVEV (reference sequence). CDR3 protein: CASSLGQGRYEQYF. In DNA, the CDR3 is TGTGCCAGCAGTTTGGGACAGGGTAGGTACGAGCAGTACTTC.

The chain carries TRBV7-9 and TRBJ2-3; the D gene is possibly TRBD2 (6 bases). With 1 base removed from V and 2 bases from J, the gap between germline ends came to 16 bases. The V gene's germline CDR1 is SEHNR and CDR2 FQNEAQ (reference sequence). There are 17 residues in the CDR3. For the CDR3, the DNA is TGTGCCAGCAGCTTAGTTGGGACTCCAGATTACACAGATACGCAGTATTTT. This gives the protein CASSLVGTPDYTDTQYF.

V gene TRBV2 combines with J gene TRBJ2-1; TRBD1 agrees at 9 bases. Germline CDR1 and CDR2: SNHLY and FYNNEI. The CDR3 runs 14 residues. Losses at the gene ends were 7 bases for V and 10 bases for J; bases not matched to a gene: 11. The CDR3 protein is CASIPTGGSLEQFF. The CDR3 region has the DNA TGTGCCAGCATCCCGACAGGGGGGTCTTTAGAGCAGTTCTTC.

This clone has a handful of counts. This sample also contains other DNA sequences that code for the same CDR3. The chain has TRBV27 and TRBJ2-7, with 9 bases identical to TRBD1. The germline V gene encodes CDR1 MNHEY and CDR2 SMNVEV (reference sequence). The ends lost 2 bases at V and 4 bases at J; junction bases unmatched: 3. This CDR3 region has 14 residues. The CDR3 region is CASSLKGQGYEQYF. Written as DNA, the CDR3 is TGTGCCAGCAGTTTAAAGGGACAGGGTTACGAGCAGTACTTC.

The chain links TRBV7-8 to TRBJ1-4; D gene uncertain. The CDR3 runs to 14 residues. The germline CDR1 and CDR2 sequences are SGHVS and FQNEAQ. The ends were cut back, 1 base at V and 6 bases at J, with 9 bases in the middle. CDR3 in amino acids: CASSLGASDEKLFF. In DNA form, the CDR3 reads TGTGCCAGCAGCTTAGGGGCATCAGATGAAAAACTGTTTTTT.

The chain is built from TRBV30 and TRBJ2-4; TRBD2 agrees at 13 bases. This CDR3 is built from 19 residues. Germline trimming cut 0 bases from V and 0 bases from J; bases unmatched to any gene: 8. Germline values: CDR1 GTSNPN, CDR2 SVGIG (reference sequence). CDR3 amino acids: CAWSVLGTSGELAKNIQYF. CDR3 DNA sequence: TGTGCCTGGAGTGTATTAGGGACTAGCGGGGAACTAGCCAAAAACATTCAGTACTTC.

V usage is TRBV7-9 and J usage is TRBJ1-2; D is uncertain. This CDR3 is 13 amino acids long. V dropped 3 bases and J dropped 5 bases, with 10 bases sitting between them. Germline CDR1 SEHNR, CDR2 FQNEAQ (reference sequence). The DNA for the CDR3 is TGTGCCAGCAGCTTTAGCGAGGGATATGGCTACACCTTC. Translating it yields CASSFSEGYGYTF.

This rearrangement joins TRBV27 to TRBJ2-7, with 10 bases aligning to TRBD1. Germline-derived CDR1 and CDR2 are MNHEY and SMNVEV (reference sequence). V lost 5 bases and J lost 2; bases outside the gene matches: 12. The CDR3 runs to 17 residues. This chain's CDR3 is CASSPSSGDRGTYEQYF. The CDR3, as DNA: TGTGCCAGCAGTCCCTCATCCGGGGACAGGGGTACCTACGAGCAGTACTTC.

This clone has only one observation. CDR3 coding DNA: TGTGCCAGCAGCTCTCAGGGTGGGGGCCACGAGCAGTACTTC. Protein sequence: CASSSQGGGHEQYF. This rearrangement joins TRBV7-8 to TRBJ2-7, with D perhaps matching TRBD1 (6 bases). The CDR3 contains 14 residues. Germline V gene lookup returns CDR1 SGHVS and CDR2 FQNEAQ. The germline V and J ends were trimmed by 4 bases and 5 bases, with 15 bases remaining between them.